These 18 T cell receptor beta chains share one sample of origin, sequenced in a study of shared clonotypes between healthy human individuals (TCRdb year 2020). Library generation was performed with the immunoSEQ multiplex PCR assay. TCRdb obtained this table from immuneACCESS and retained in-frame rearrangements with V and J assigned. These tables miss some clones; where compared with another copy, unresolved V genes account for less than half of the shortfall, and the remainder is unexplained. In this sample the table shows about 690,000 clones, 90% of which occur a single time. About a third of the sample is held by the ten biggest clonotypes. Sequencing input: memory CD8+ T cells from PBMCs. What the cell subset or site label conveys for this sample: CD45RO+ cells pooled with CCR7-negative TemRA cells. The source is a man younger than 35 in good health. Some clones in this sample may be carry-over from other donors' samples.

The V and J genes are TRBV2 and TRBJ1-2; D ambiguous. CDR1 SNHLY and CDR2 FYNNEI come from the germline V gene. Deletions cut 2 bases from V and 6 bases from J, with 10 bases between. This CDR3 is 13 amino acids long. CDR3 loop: CASSERAVNGYTF. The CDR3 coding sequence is TGTGCCAGCAGTGAAAGGGCCGTTAATGGCTACACCTTC.

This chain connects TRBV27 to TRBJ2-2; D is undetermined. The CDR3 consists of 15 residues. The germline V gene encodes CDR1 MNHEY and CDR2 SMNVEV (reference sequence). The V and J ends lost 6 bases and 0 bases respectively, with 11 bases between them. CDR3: CASRNLEANTGELFF. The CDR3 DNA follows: TGTGCCAGCAGGAACCTCGAAGCGAACACCGGGGAGCTGTTTTTT.

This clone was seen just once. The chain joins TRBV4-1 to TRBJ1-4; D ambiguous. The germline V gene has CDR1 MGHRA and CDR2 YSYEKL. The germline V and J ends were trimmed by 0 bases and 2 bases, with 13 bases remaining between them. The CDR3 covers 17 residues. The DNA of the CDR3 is TGCGCCAGCAGCCAAGATCACCGGGCACCTACTAATGAAAAACTGTTTTTT. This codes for CASSQDHRAPTNEKLFF.

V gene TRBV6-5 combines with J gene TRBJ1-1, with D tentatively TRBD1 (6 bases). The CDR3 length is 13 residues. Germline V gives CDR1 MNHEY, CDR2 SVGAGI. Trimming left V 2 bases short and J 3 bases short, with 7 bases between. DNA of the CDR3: TGTGCCAGCAGTTACCACAGGGACACTGAAGCTTTCTTT. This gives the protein CASSYHRDTEAFF.

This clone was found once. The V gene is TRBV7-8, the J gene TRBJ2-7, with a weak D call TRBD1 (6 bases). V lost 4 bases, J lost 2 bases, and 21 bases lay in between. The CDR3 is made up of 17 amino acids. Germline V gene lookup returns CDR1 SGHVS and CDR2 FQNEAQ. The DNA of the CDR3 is TGTGCCAGCAGCTCCCCAGGGGCACCCCGCGGTCCCTACGAGCAGTACTTC. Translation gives CASSSPGAPRGPYEQYF.

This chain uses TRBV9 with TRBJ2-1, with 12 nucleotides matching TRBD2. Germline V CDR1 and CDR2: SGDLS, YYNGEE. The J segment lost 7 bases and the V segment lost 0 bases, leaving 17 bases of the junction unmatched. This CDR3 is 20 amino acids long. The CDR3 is CASSVAMGLLAGGPGNEQFF. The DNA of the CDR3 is TGTGCCAGCAGCGTAGCCATGGGCCTGCTAGCGGGAGGGCCGGGGAATGAGCAGTTCTTC.

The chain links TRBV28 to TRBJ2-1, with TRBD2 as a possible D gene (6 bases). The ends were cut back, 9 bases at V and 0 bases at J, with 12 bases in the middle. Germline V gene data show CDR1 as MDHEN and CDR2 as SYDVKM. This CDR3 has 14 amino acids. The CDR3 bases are TGTGCCAGTAGAACGGGAGTCTCCTACAATGAGCAGTTCTTC. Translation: CASRTGVSYNEQFF.

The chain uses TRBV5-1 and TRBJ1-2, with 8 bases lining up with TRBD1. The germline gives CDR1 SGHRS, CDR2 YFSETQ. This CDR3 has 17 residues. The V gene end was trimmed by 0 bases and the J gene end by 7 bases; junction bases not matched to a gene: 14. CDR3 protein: CASSLDRGRAVRIGYTF. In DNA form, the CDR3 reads TGCGCCAGCAGCTTGGACAGGGGGAGGGCGGTTCGTATTGGCTACACCTTC. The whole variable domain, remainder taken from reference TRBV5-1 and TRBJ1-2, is KAGVTQTPRYLIKTRGQQVTLSCSPISGHRSVSWYQQTPGQGLQFLFEYFSETQRNKGNFPGRFSGRQFSNSRSEMNVSTLELGDSALYLCASSLDRGRAVRIGYTFGSGTRLTVV.

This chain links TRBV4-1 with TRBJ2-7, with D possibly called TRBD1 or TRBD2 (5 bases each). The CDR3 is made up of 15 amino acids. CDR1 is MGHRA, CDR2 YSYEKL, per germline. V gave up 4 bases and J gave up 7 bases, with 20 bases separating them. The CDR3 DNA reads TGCGCCAGCAGCCCGCAACCGGGACCCATCTTGGAGCAGTACTTC. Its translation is CASSPQPGPILEQYF.

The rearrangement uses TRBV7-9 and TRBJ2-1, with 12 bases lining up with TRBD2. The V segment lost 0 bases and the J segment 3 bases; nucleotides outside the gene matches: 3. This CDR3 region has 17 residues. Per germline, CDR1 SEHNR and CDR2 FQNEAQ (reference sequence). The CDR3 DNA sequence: TGTGCCAGCAGCTTAGCGCTAGCGGGAGGGTTCTACAATGAGCAGTTCTTC. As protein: CASSLALAGGFYNEQFF.

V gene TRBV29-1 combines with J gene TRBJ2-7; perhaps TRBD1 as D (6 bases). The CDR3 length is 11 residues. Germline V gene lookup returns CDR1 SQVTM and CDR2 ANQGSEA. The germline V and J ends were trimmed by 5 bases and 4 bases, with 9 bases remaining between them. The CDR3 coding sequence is TGCAGCGTTATGGACAGTTACGAGCAGTACTTC. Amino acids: CSVMDSYEQYF.

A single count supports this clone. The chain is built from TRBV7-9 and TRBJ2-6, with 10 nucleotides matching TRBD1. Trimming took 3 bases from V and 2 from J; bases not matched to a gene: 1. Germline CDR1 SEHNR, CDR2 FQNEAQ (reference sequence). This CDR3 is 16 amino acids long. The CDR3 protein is CASSLDRGTGANVLTF. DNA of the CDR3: TGTGCCAGCAGCTTGGACAGGGGGACTGGGGCCAACGTCCTGACTTTC. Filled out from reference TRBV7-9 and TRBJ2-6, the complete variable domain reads DTGVSQNPRHKITKRGQNVTFRCDPISEHNRLYWYRQTLGQGPEFLTYFQNEAQLEKSRLLSDRFSAERPKGSFSTLEIQRTEQGDSAMYLCASSLDRGTGANVLTFGAGSRLTVL.

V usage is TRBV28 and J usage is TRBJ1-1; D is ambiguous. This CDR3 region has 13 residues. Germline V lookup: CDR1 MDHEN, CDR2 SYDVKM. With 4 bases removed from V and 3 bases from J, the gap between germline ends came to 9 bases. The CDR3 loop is CASSSLSYTEAFF. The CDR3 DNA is TGTGCCAGCAGTTCCTTATCGTACACTGAAGCTTTCTTT.

CDR3 in amino acids: CASSVAPTGDNIGANVLTF. The CDR3 DNA reads as TGTGCCAGCAGCGTAGCTCCCACAGGGGATAATATAGGGGCCAACGTCCTGACTTTC. The chain has TRBV9 and TRBJ2-6; the match to TRBD1 covers 7 bases. This CDR3 has 19 residues. Germline-derived CDR1 and CDR2 are SGDLS and YYNGEE. The ends lost 0 bases at V and 4 bases at J; junction bases unmatched: 13.

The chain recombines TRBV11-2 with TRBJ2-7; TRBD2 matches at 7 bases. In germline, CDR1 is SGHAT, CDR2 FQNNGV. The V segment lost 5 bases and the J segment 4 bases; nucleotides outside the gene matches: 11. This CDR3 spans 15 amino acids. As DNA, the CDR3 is TGTGCCAGCAGCCAAGATCTGGCGGGAGCTTACGAGCAGTACTTC. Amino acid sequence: CASSQDLAGAYEQYF.

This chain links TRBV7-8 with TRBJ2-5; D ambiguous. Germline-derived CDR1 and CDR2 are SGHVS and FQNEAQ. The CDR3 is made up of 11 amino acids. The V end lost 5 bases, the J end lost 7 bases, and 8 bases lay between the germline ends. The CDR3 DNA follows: TGTGCCAGCAGCCTCGAAGGGACCCAGTACTTC. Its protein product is CASSLEGTQYF.

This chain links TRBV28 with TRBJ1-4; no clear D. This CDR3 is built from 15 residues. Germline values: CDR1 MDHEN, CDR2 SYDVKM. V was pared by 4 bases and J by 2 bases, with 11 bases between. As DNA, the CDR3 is TGTGCCAGCAGTTCCGCGGTGGTGACTAATGAAAAACTGTTTTTT. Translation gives CASSSAVVTNEKLFF.

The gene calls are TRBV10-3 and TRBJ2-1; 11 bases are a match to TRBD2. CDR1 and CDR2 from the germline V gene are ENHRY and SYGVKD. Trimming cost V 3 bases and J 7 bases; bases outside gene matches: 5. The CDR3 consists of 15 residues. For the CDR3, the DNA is TGTGCCATCAGTGAAGAGGCTAGCGGGAGGAATGAGCAGTTCTTC. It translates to CAISEEASGRNEQFF.